The 30 T cell receptor beta chains given below trace back to one sample, sequenced in a study of cytomegalovirus exposure and HLA in healthy donors. The primer mix had 60 Vbeta and 13 Jbeta primers. Only in-frame clones appear in the TCRdb table, and some are missing; sequencing was by immunoSEQ multiplex PCR. The data hold about 94,000 clones, with about 8% observed a single time. Sequencing was done on a sample of PBMCs. These receptor sequences come from a man in his forties or fifties in good health and CMV-seronegative.

V gene TRBV7-2 combines with J gene TRBJ2-5, with 7 bases aligning to TRBD1. With the DNA end fitting TRBJ2-7 better, the J assignment may be wrong. CDR1 is SGHTA and CDR2 is FQGNSA in the germline V gene. This CDR3 has 15 residues. The CDR3 DNA follows: TGTGCCAGCAGCTCCTACCCGGGACAGATGCTCGAGCAGTACTTC. Residues: CASSSYPGQMLEQYF.

V usage is TRBV5-1 and J usage is TRBJ1-1; D not resolved. CDR1 is SGHRS, CDR2 YFSETQ, per germline. The CDR3 length is 16 residues. V was trimmed by 0 bases and J by 5 bases, leaving 17 bases between them. The CDR3, as DNA: TGCGCCAGCAGCTTGGCCAATATGGCCCGAGGGACTGAAGCTTTCTTT. This translates into CASSLANMARGTEAFF.

This chain links TRBV9 with TRBJ2-7; the D gene is possibly TRBD2 (5 bases). The V gene lost 0 bases and the J gene lost 0 bases, with 10 bases spanning the gap. CDR1 and CDR2 from the germline V gene are SGDLS and YYNGEE. The CDR3 consists of 15 residues. For the CDR3, the DNA is TGTGCCAGCAGCGTAGGTAGCGCTTCCTCCTACGAGCAGTACTTC. This codes for CASSVGSASSYEQYF. Using reference TRBV9 and TRBJ2-7 for the parts outside the CDR3, the full variable domain is DSGVTQTPKHLITATGQRVTLRCSPRSGDLSVYWYQQSLDQGLQFLIQYYNGEERAKGNILERFSAQQFPDLHSELNLSSLELGDSALYFCASSVGSASSYEQYFGPGTRLTVT.

The gene calls are TRBV6-1 and TRBJ1-5; TRBD1 might be the D (6 bases). The V end was cut by 3 bases, the J end by 12 bases, with 21 bases between. Germline CDR1 is MNHNS and CDR2 is SASEGT. The CDR3 covers 15 residues. This chain's CDR3 is CASSEDTGPGLGQHF. Written as DNA, the CDR3 is TGTGCCAGCAGTGAGGATACAGGGCCGGGCCTCGGCCAGCATTTT.

This clone came up a few times. The J gene is TRBJ2-7, the V gene TRBV19, with D uncertain. The germline CDR1 and CDR2 sequences are LNHDA and SQIVND (reference sequence). V was pared by 3 bases and J by 0 bases, with 18 bases between. There are 17 residues in the CDR3. The CDR3 sequence is CASSMLHSNLFSYEQYF. DNA of the CDR3: TGTGCCAGTAGTATGTTGCACAGTAACTTATTCTCCTACGAGCAGTACTTC.

The chain has TRBV7-8 and TRBJ1-2; weak D call: TRBD1 (6 bases). The CDR3 has 14 residues. Per the germline V gene, CDR1 is SGHVS and CDR2 is FQNEAQ. The ends were cut back, 1 base at V and 0 bases at J, with 6 bases in the middle. CDR3 DNA: TGTGCCAGCAGCTTAGAGGGGGCTAACTATGGCTACACCTTC. It yields the protein CASSLEGANYGYTF.

This clone has a handful of counts. This rearrangement joins TRBV27 to TRBJ2-3; 11 bases map to TRBD2. The CDR3 is made up of 17 amino acids. The junction had 8 bases not matched to a gene; V was cut back by 0 bases and J by 6 bases. Germline CDR1 MNHEY, CDR2 SMNVEV (reference sequence). CDR3 in DNA: TGTGCCAGCAGTTTATCGACGCTAGCGGGGGGAAGGGATACGCAGTATTTT. Translation: CASSLSTLAGGRDTQYF.

With regard to this clone: The junction does not match germline at one end; this may be a read error. The chain is built from TRBV28 and TRBJ2-7, with D maybe TRBD1 (6 bases). The CDR3 spans 11 residues. Looked up from germline, CDR1 is MDHEN and CDR2 is SYDVKM. CDR3 sequence: CASSPRDTLHF. The CDR3 region has the DNA TGTGCCAGCAGTCCCCGGGACACGCTACACTTC.

This clone was counted a few times. This rearrangement joins TRBV6-6 to TRBJ2-1; TRBD2 agrees at 10 bases. CDR1 and CDR2 from the germline V gene are MNHNY and SVGAGI (reference sequence). CDR3 length: 16 residues. With 0 bases clipped from V and 5 bases from J, the junction kept 4 bases outside the gene matches. CDR3 DNA: TGTGCCAGCAGTTACTCACAGCGGGGGGGAAACAATGAGCAGTTCTTC. As protein: CASSYSQRGGNNEQFF.

The chain employs TRBV2 and TRBJ1-5, with 9 bases that match TRBD1. Unmatched junction bases numbered 4, after V lost 5 bases and J lost 5 bases. The CDR3 consists of 14 residues. Germline V gene lookup returns CDR1 SNHLY and CDR2 FYNNEI. The CDR3 sequence is CASSKGQGHQPQHF. The CDR3 DNA sequence: TGTGCCAGCAGTAAGGGACAGGGTCATCAGCCCCAGCATTTT.

This clone occurred a few times. The J gene is TRBJ2-1, the V gene TRBV2; D may be TRBD2 (5 bases). CDR1 is SNHLY and CDR2 is FYNNEI in the germline V gene. V lost 0 bases and J 3 bases, leaving 9 bases between the germline ends. There are 15 residues in the CDR3. The CDR3 nucleotides are TGTGCCAGCAGTGAAGCAGGGAGCCGCTACAATGAGCAGTTCTTC. It is translated as CASSEAGSRYNEQFF.

In its sample, this clone was seen a few times. The J gene is TRBJ1-4, the V gene TRBV9; 7 positions agree with TRBD1. Germline V gene sequence: CDR1 SGDLS, CDR2 YYNGEE. J lost 0 bases, V lost 4 bases, and 3 bases had no gene match. The CDR3 totals 15 residues. CDR3 DNA: TGTGCCAGCAGCCCAGGGACAGCAACTAATGAAAAACTGTTTTTT. It encodes CASSPGTATNEKLFF.

V and J are TRBV2 and TRBJ2-3; 7 bases fit TRBD2. J was trimmed by 3 bases and V by 4 bases; bases with no gene match: 4. Germline V gene sequence: CDR1 SNHLY, CDR2 FYNNEI. The CDR3 covers 14 residues. CDR3 in amino acids: CASSGRERTDTQYF. The CDR3 nucleotides are TGTGCCAGCAGTGGGCGGGAGCGGACAGATACGCAGTATTTT.

The chain joins TRBV28 to TRBJ1-4; D is undetermined. CDR1 is MDHEN, CDR2 SYDVKM, per germline. This CDR3 region has 13 residues. V was trimmed by 5 bases and J by 4 bases, leaving 8 bases between them. The CDR3 DNA reads as TGTGCCAGCAGTCGCGGGATTAATGAAAAACTGTTTTTT. It codes for CASSRGINEKLFF.

This clone was seen only a few times. The genes are TRBV5-1 and TRBJ1-5; 8 bases agree with TRBD1. This CDR3 contains 14 residues. Germline-derived CDR1 and CDR2 are SGHRS and YFSETQ. The J segment lost 7 bases and the V segment lost 0 bases, leaving 3 bases of the junction unmatched. The CDR3, as DNA: TGCGCCAGCAGCTTGGATGGACAGGGACAGCCCCAGCATTTT. Translation: CASSLDGQGQPQHF.

The V and J genes are TRBV28 and TRBJ1-4; weak D call: TRBD1 (6 bases). The CDR3 runs 14 residues. CDR1 and CDR2 from the germline V gene are MDHEN and SYDVKM. Trimming cost V 1 base and J 7 bases, with 10 bases left between them. The CDR3 reads CASSLSQGSEKLFF. The CDR3 coding sequence is TGTGCCAGCAGTTTATCGCAGGGGTCTGAAAAACTGTTTTTT. Supplemented by reference TRBV28 and TRBJ1-4, the full variable domain reads DVKVTQSSRYLVKRTGEKVFLECVQDMDHENMFWYRQDPGLGLRLIYFSYDVKMKEKGDIPEGYSVSREKKERFSLILESASTNQTSMYLCASSLSQGSEKLFFGSGTQLSVL.

This sequence joins TRBV2 and TRBJ2-7; 8 nucleotides match TRBD1. J gave up 0 bases and V 4 bases, and 5 bases lay outside the gene matches. Germline loops: CDR1 SNHLY, CDR2 FYNNEI. The CDR3 is made up of 15 amino acids. The CDR3 region has the DNA TGTGCCAGCAGTGGACAGGGGCTGACCTCCTACGAGCAGTACTTC. Translating gives CASSGQGLTSYEQYF.

This clone occurred a few times. J is TRBJ1-5 and V is TRBV9, with D perhaps TRBD1 (6 bases). In germline, CDR1 is SGDLS, CDR2 YYNGEE. The CDR3 has 15 amino acids. Trimming stripped 1 base from V and 4 bases from J, with 12 bases between. The CDR3 region is CASSVQQGDNQPQHF. The CDR3 DNA is TGTGCCAGCAGCGTACAACAGGGCGATAATCAGCCCCAGCATTTT.

This clone was observed a handful of times. The CDR3 DNA sequence: TGCGCCAGCAGTGTCGGGTTAGACACTGAAGCTTTCTTT. Its protein is CASSVGLDTEAFF. This chain links TRBV10-1 with TRBJ1-1, with D unresolved. The CDR3 is 13 residues long. Trimming cost V 4 bases and J 3 bases, with 9 bases left between them. From germline, CDR1 is WNHNN and CDR2 SYGVQD (reference sequence).

There are a few counts of this clone. V and J are TRBV30 and TRBJ1-1; D call uncertain. The germline V gene has CDR1 GTSNPN and CDR2 SVGIG (reference sequence). This CDR3 region has 13 residues. V lost 5 bases and J lost 7, with 17 bases in between. CDR3 in DNA: TGTGCCTGGGTCCGGAAAGGAGCCAGTGAAGCTTTCTTT. Translated, it gives CAWVRKGASEAFF.

This clone occurred a few times. The rearrangement uses TRBV5-6 and TRBJ1-2; 10 bases are a match to TRBD1. Per the germline V gene, CDR1 is SGHDT and CDR2 is YYEEEE. This CDR3 comprises 17 residues. Unmatched junction bases numbered 13, after V lost 4 bases and J lost 4 bases. CDR3 in DNA: TGTGCCAGCAGCGGAGAGACAGGGGGCTGGGGTAGCTATGGCTACACCTTC. Protein: CASSGETGGWGSYGYTF.

This clone was seen more than once but under ten times. The CDR3 is CASSLIAFGGGREQYF. CDR3 coding DNA: TGTGCCAGCAGTTTAATTGCGTTTGGGGGGGGCCGTGAGCAGTACTTC. V is TRBV27 and J is TRBJ2-7; TRBD2 might be the D (7 bases). Germline CDR1 is MNHEY and CDR2 is SMNVEV (reference sequence). V was trimmed by 2 bases and J by 7 bases, leaving 21 bases between them. The CDR3 runs 16 residues.

The rearrangement joins TRBV19 to TRBJ1-2; a possible D gene is TRBD1 (6 bases). The germline CDR1 and CDR2 sequences are LNHDA and SQIVND (reference sequence). This CDR3 region has 13 residues. Trimming cost V 5 bases and J 7 bases, with 14 bases left between them. CDR3 in amino acids: CASSVSGVRGYTF. CDR3 bases: TGTGCCAGTAGTGTGTCAGGGGTACGTGGCTACACCTTC.

This clone was picked up a small number of times. At the DNA level, this CDR3 is encoded by other sequences in the same sample as well. This chain connects TRBV7-9 to TRBJ1-2; D is possibly TRBD1 (5 bases). The CDR3 sequence is 17 residues long. The V and J ends lost 1 base and 8 bases respectively, with 23 bases between them. From germline, CDR1 is SEHNR and CDR2 FQNEAQ (reference sequence). The CDR3 nucleotides are TGTGCCAGCAGCTTAGTTTTAGGGGAAACCAGCCCAGGAGGCTACACCTTC. This sequence encodes CASSLVLGETSPGGYTF. Filled out from reference TRBV7-9 and TRBJ1-2, the complete variable domain reads DTGVSQNPRHKITKRGQNVTFRCDPISEHNRLYWYRQTLGQGPEFLTYFQNEAQLEKSRLLSDRFSAERPKGSFSTLEIQRTEQGDSAMYLCASSLVLGETSPGGYTFGSGTRLTVV.

The chain has TRBV19 and TRBJ2-2; 11 bases are a match to TRBD1. V lost 5 bases, J lost 5 bases, and 10 bases stayed unmatched. Looked up from germline, CDR1 is LNHDA and CDR2 is SQIVND (reference sequence). CDR3 length: 17 amino acids. The CDR3 nucleotides read TGTGCCAGTAGTCCCCGGTCCGGGACAGGGGGGACCGGGGAGCTGTTTTTT. Encoded protein: CASSPRSGTGGTGELFF. The whole variable domain, remainder taken from reference TRBV19 and TRBJ2-2, is DGGITQSPKYLFRKEGQNVTLSCEQNLNHDAMYWYRQDPGQGLRLIYYSQIVNDFQKGDIAEGYSVSREKKESFPLTVTSAQKNPTAFYLCASSPRSGTGGTGELFFGEGSRLTVL.

This clone was seen a few times. The chain combines TRBV5-5 with TRBJ2-2; tentatively, D is TRBD1 (5 bases). The CDR3 sequence is 16 residues long. V was clipped by 3 bases and J by 4 bases, with 16 bases between them. Per germline, CDR1 SGHKS and CDR2 YYEKEE (reference sequence). The CDR3 DNA is TGTGCCAGCAGCTCCCCCACGCAGGGCGGCACCGGGGAGCTGTTTTTT. Amino acid sequence: CASSSPTQGGTGELFF.

This clone was detected a few times. The chain is built from TRBV5-4 and TRBJ1-6, with 8 positions matching TRBD1. The CDR3 covers 14 residues. Germline-derived CDR1 and CDR2 are SGHNT and YYREEE (reference sequence). V trimming: 2 bases; J trimming: 9 bases; junction bases outside the gene matches: 4. CDR3 amino acids: CASSFDRGGSPLHF. CDR3 nucleotides: TGTGCCAGCAGCTTCGACAGGGGTGGTTCACCCCTCCACTTT.

This rearrangement joins TRBV11-1 to TRBJ2-3; D perhaps matches TRBD2 (6 bases). This CDR3 region has 14 residues. The V gene's germline CDR1 is SGHAT and CDR2 FQDESV (reference sequence). The germline V and J ends were trimmed by 2 bases and 5 bases, with 11 bases remaining between them. DNA for the CDR3: TGTGCCAGCAGCTTAAACGGGGGAATAGATACGCAGTATTTT. This sequence encodes CASSLNGGIDTQYF.

This clone came up a few times. Here the CDR3 reads CASRGGAPTDTQYF. The CDR3 region has the DNA TGTGCCAGCAGGGGAGGGGCGCCCACAGATACGCAGTATTTT. The chain couples TRBV6-5 to TRBJ2-3; TRBD2 matches 7 bases. The length of the CDR3 is 14 residues. Trimming cost V 6 bases and J 2 bases; bases outside gene matches: 5. Looked up from germline, CDR1 is MNHEY and CDR2 is SVGAGI.

The rearrangement uses TRBV18 and TRBJ1-4, with D unresolved. Trimming took off 2 bases at V and 10 bases at J, with 11 bases between the two ends. CDR3 size: 13 residues. Per the germline V gene, CDR1 is KGHSH and CDR2 is LQKENI. CDR3 bases: TGTGCCAGCTCACCATCTGGAGACCGAAAACTGTTTTTT. Residues: CASSPSGDRKLFF.